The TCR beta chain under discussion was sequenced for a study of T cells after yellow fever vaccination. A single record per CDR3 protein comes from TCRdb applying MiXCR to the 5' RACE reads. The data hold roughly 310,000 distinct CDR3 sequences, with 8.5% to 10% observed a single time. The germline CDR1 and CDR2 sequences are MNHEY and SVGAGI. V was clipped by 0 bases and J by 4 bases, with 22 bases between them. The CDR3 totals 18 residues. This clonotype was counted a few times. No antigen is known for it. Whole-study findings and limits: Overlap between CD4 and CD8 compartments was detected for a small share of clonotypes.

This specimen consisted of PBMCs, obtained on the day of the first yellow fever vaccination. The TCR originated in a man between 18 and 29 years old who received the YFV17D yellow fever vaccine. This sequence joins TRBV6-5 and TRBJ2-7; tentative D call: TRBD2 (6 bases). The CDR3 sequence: CASSYSSAGPRGFYEQYF. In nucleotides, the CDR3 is TGTGCCAGCAGTTACTCTTCGGCGGGACCCCGTGGATTTTACGAGCAGTACTTC.